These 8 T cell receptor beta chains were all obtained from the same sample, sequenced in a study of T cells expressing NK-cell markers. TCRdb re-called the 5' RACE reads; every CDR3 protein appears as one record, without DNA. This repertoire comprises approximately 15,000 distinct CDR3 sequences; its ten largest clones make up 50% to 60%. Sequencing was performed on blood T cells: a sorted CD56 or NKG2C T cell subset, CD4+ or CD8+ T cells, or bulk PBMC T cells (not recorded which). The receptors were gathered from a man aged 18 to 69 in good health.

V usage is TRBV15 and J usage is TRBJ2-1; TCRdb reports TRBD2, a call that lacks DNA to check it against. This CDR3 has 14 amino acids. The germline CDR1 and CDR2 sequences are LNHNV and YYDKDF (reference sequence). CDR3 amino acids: CATSGLADYNEQFF.

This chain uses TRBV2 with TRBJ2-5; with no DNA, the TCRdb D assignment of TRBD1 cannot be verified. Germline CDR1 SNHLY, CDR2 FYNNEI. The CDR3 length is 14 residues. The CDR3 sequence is CASRLDLGRETQYF. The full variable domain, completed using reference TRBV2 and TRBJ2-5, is EPEVTQTPSHQVTQMGQEVILRCVPISNHLYFYWYRQILGQKVEFLVSFYNNEISEKSEIFDDQFSVERPDGSNFTLKIRSTKLEDSAMYFCASRLDLGRETQYFGPGTRLLVL.

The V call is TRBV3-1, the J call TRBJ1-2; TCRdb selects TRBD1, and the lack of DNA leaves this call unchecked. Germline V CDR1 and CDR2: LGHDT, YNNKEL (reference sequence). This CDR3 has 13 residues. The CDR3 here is CASSQTAYYGYTF.

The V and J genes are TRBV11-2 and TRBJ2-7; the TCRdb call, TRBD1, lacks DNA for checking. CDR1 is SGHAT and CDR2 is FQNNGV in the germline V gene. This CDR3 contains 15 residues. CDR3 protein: CASSLDQAGGHEQYF.

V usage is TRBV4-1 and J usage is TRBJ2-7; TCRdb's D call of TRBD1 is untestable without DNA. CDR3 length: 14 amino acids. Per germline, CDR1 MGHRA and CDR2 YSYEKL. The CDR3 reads CASSQGAGVLEQYF.

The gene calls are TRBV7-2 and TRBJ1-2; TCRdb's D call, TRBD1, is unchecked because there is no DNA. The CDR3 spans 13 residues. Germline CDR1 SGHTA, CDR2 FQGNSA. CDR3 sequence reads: CASSSGSFYGYTF. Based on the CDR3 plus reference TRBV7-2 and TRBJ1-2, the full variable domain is GAGVSQSPSNKVTEKGKDVELRCDPISGHTALYWYRQSLGQGLEFLIYFQGNSAPDKSGLPSDRFSAERTGGSVSTLTIQRTQQEDSAVYLCASSSGSFYGYTFGSGTRLTVV.

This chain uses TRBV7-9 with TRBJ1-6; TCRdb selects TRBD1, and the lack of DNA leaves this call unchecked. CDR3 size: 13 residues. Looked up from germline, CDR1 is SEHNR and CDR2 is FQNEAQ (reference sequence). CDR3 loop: CASSLEQGAPLHF.

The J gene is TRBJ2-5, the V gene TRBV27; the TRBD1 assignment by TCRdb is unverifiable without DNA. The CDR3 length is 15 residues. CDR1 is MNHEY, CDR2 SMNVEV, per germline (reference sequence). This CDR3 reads CASSHRDSHQETQYF.